The 28 T cell receptor beta chains below come from one sample, sequenced in a study of blood T cell repertoires in COVID-19. Data came from immunoSEQ multiplex PCR; TCRdb stores just in-frame clones and leaves some out. The table lists roughly 250,000 clones, roughly 89% of them singletons, with over 7.5% in the top ten. The sequenced sample was PBMCs or T cells enriched from blood (not recorded which). All receptors come from a middle-aged man who had recovered from COVID-19.

The chain is built from TRBV7-9 and TRBJ2-5; TRBD1 aligns across 8 bases. The V and J ends lost 2 bases and 0 bases, in that order; junction bases with no gene match: 5. Germline V lookup: CDR1 SEHNR, CDR2 FQNEAQ (reference sequence). The CDR3 runs 16 residues. CDR3 amino acids: CASSLIWTGYQETQYF. The CDR3 DNA reads TGTGCCAGCAGCTTAATCTGGACAGGGTACCAAGAGACCCAGTACTTC.

This chain connects TRBV18 to TRBJ2-1, with 9 bases lining up with TRBD1. This CDR3 has 15 residues. The V and J ends lost 3 bases and 7 bases, in that order; junction bases with no gene match: 7. The germline gives CDR1 KGHSH, CDR2 LQKENI. This CDR3 reads CASSPLGTGLNEQFF. CDR3 DNA: TGTGCCAGCTCACCTCTCGGGACAGGGTTGAATGAGCAGTTCTTC.

This sequence joins TRBV7-9 and TRBJ1-5; TRBD1 might be the D (5 bases). The germline CDR1 and CDR2 sequences are SEHNR and FQNEAQ (reference sequence). There are 13 residues in the CDR3. The V and J ends lost 1 base and 4 bases respectively, with 5 bases between them. CDR3 bases: TGTGCCAGCAGCTTAGGACAGAATCAGCCCCAGCATTTT. It yields the protein CASSLGQNQPQHF.

The chain recombines TRBV24-1 with TRBJ2-1; 8 bases align to TRBD1. Germline V gives CDR1 KGHDR, CDR2 SFDVKD. The V and J ends lost 5 bases and 5 bases, in that order; junction bases with no gene match: 7. The CDR3 is 15 residues long. CDR3 nucleotide sequence: TGTGCCACCAGTGCGCCGGGACAGGTAAACAATGAGCAGTTCTTC. Residues: CATSAPGQVNNEQFF.

The V and J genes are TRBV3-1 (or the pseudogene TRBV3-2) and TRBJ2-7, with D unresolved. The V end was cut by 3 bases, the J end by 4 bases, with 7 bases between. CDR1 and CDR2 (germline): LGHDT, YNNKEL (reference sequence). CDR3 length: 12 amino acids. CDR3 amino acids: CASSQIEYEQYF. CDR3 bases: TGTGCCAGCAGCCAGATAGAATACGAGCAGTACTTC.

V usage is TRBV5-1 and J usage is TRBJ1-3; D is possibly TRBD1 (6 bases). The CDR3 length is 14 residues. Germline V gene data show CDR1 as SGHRS and CDR2 as YFSETQ. V was pared by 5 bases and J by 8 bases, with 17 bases between. The CDR3 is CASRQTGTADTIYF. The DNA for the CDR3 is TGCGCCAGCAGGCAAACAGGGACGGCGGACACCATATATTTT.

This chain uses TRBV6-6 with TRBJ1-1; maybe TRBD1 (5 bases). CDR3 length equals 15 residues. Trimming pared 5 bases from V and 1 base from J, leaving 14 bases between. Germline V gives CDR1 MNHNY, CDR2 SVGAGI (reference sequence). CDR3 loop: CASSIPGTSNTEAFF. Written as DNA, the CDR3 is TGTGCCAGCAGTATACCCGGGACTTCGAACACTGAAGCTTTCTTT.

J is TRBJ1-1 and V is TRBV11-3; D not resolved. Germline loops: CDR1 SGHNT, CDR2 YENEEA. The CDR3 consists of 13 residues. Trimming stripped 5 bases from V and 7 bases from J, with 14 bases between. CDR3 DNA: TGTGCCAGCAGCCGTCGTAGCCCCAATGAAGCTTTCTTT. Translating gives CASSRRSPNEAFF. The complete variable domain, with remaining parts taken from reference TRBV11-3 and TRBJ1-1, reads EAGVVQSPRYKIIEKKQPVAFWCNPISGHNTLYWYLQNLGQGPELLIRYENEEAVDDSQLPKDRFSAERLKGVDSTLKIQPAELGDSAVYLCASSRRSPNEAFFGQGTRLTVV.

The table lists this clone with a count of one. The chain carries TRBV6-5 and TRBJ2-5, with a weak D call TRBD1 (6 bases). Per germline, CDR1 MNHEY and CDR2 SVGAGI. The germline V and J ends were trimmed by 6 bases and 2 bases, with 13 bases remaining between them. The CDR3 consists of 14 residues. Written as DNA, the CDR3 is TGTGCCAGCAGCTGGGGGCGGTTGCAAGAGACCCAGTACTTC. Protein product: CASSWGRLQETQYF.

The rearrangement uses TRBV23-1 and TRBJ1-6, with TRBD1 matching over 10 bases. TRBV23-1 counts as an open reading frame of uncertain function. Unmatched junction bases numbered 10, after V lost 7 bases and J lost 10 bases. CDR3 size: 15 residues. The CDR3 region has the DNA TGCGCCAGCACTTTTGAGGGACAGGGGACCTCACCCCTCCACTTT. Translated: CASTFEGQGTSPLHF.

The chain is built from TRBV7-2 and TRBJ2-6; 8 nucleotides agree with TRBD1. The junction had 12 bases not matched to a gene; V was cut back by 5 bases and J by 0 bases. Germline values: CDR1 SGHTA, CDR2 FQGNSA. The CDR3 spans 19 residues. The CDR3 spells CASSQTPGQAYSGANVLTF. The CDR3 nucleotides read TGTGCCAGCAGCCAGACTCCGGGACAGGCTTACTCTGGGGCCAACGTCCTGACTTTC.

V gene TRBV19 combines with J gene TRBJ2-1; 11 bases agree with TRBD2. The germline V gene has CDR1 LNHDA and CDR2 SQIVND (reference sequence). The CDR3 covers 17 residues. The trim removed 5 bases at V and 8 bases at J, leaving 14 bases unmatched. This CDR3 reads CASSGGPLAGGLYEQFF. In DNA, the CDR3 is TGTGCCAGTAGTGGGGGACCGCTAGCGGGGGGACTCTATGAGCAGTTCTTC. Combining the CDR3 with reference TRBV19 and TRBJ2-1 gives the whole variable domain DGGITQSPKYLFRKEGQNVTLSCEQNLNHDAMYWYRQDPGQGLRLIYYSQIVNDFQKGDIAEGYSVSREKKESFPLTVTSAQKNPTAFYLCASSGGPLAGGLYEQFFGPGTRLTVL.

The chain is built from TRBV28 and TRBJ2-3; tentative D call: TRBD2 (5 bases). Germline V gene sequence: CDR1 MDHEN, CDR2 SYDVKM. This CDR3 spans 16 amino acids. V was pared by 6 bases and J by 4 bases, with 20 bases between. The CDR3 reads CASSYTGEGFADTQYF. The CDR3 DNA sequence: TGTGCCAGCAGCTACACTGGAGAGGGCTTCGCAGATACGCAGTATTTT.

This clone was recorded once. This rearrangement joins TRBV6-5 to TRBJ1-3, with D hard to call. The germline V and J ends were trimmed by 5 bases and 0 bases, with 8 bases remaining between them. Germline lookup yields CDR1 MNHEY and CDR2 SVGAGI. The CDR3 loop spans 14 amino acids. The CDR3 region is CASSLRGSGNTIYF. CDR3 DNA: TGTGCCAGCAGTCTCCGCGGCTCTGGAAACACCATATATTTT.

The V and J genes are TRBV21-1 and TRBJ2-1; TRBD2 reflects the table's D call only, with no check against the DNA. TRBV21-1 is recorded as a pseudogene. This CDR3 is 13 amino acids long. The CDR3 spells CASSNNTGNEQFF. Here the CDR3 DNA reads TGTGCCAGCAGTAACAATACGGGAAATGAGCAGTTCTTC.

V is TRBV5-4 and J is TRBJ1-3, with 7 bases fitting TRBD1. CDR3 length: 15 amino acids. Germline-derived CDR1 and CDR2 are SGHNT and YYREEE (reference sequence). V shed 0 bases and J 0 bases; nucleotides not matched to a gene: 0. CDR3 DNA sequence: TGTGCCAGCAGCTTGGACAGGGGCTCTGGAAACACCATATATTTT. Its translation: CASSLDRGSGNTIYF.

Concerning this clone itself: The sample contains more than one DNA sequence encoding this CDR3. V usage is TRBV6-5 and J usage is TRBJ1-1; D is ambiguous. V gave up 0 bases and J gave up 5 bases, with 7 bases separating them. This CDR3 has 13 residues. In germline, CDR1 is MNHEY, CDR2 SVGAGI. In DNA form, the CDR3 reads TGTGCCAGCAGTTACTCGGGAGTGACTGAAGCTTTCTTT. It yields the protein CASSYSGVTEAFF.

In DNA, the CDR3 is TGTGCCAGCAGTGTGGGAGATCGATACGAGCAGTACTTC. Translating gives CASSVGDRYEQYF. J is TRBJ2-7 and V is TRBV28; a possible D gene is TRBD2 (5 bases). This CDR3 has 13 amino acids. Germline CDR1 reads MDHEN; CDR2 reads SYDVKM. The V gene lost 5 bases and the J gene lost 4 bases, with 12 bases spanning the gap. Full variable domain (outside the CDR3, taken from reference TRBV28 and TRBJ2-7): DVKVTQSSRYLVKRTGEKVFLECVQDMDHENMFWYRQDPGLGLRLIYFSYDVKMKEKGDIPEGYSVSREKKERFSLILESASTNQTSMYLCASSVGDRYEQYFGPGTRLTVT.

The chain couples TRBV6-4 to TRBJ2-7; 12 bases fit TRBD2. This CDR3 is built from 14 residues. CDR1 MRHNA and CDR2 SNTAGT come from the germline V gene. The junction had 3 bases not matched to a gene; V was cut back by 6 bases and J by 3 bases. The CDR3 DNA follows: TGTGCCAGCAGCCGACTAGCGGGAGACTACGAGCAGTACTTC. It translates to CASSRLAGDYEQYF.

V gene TRBV4-2 combines with J gene TRBJ2-7; D possibly corresponds to TRBD2 (6 bases). The CDR3 sequence is 14 residues long. CDR1 is LGHNA, CDR2 YNFKEQ, per germline. V was clipped by 5 bases and J by 6 bases, with 17 bases between them. The CDR3 here is CASSLEGPNGEQYF. CDR3 bases: TGTGCCAGCAGCTTGGAGGGCCCAAACGGCGAGCAGTACTTC.

This clone was picked up one time. The CDR3 region is CASSEIGTSGRLVETQYF. The CDR3 DNA reads TGTGCCAGCAGTGAAATCGGGACTAGCGGGAGGTTAGTGGAGACCCAGTACTTC. The chain recombines TRBV25-1 with TRBJ2-5, with 15 bases that match TRBD2. The CDR3 is 18 amino acids. CDR1 and CDR2 (germline): MGHDK, SYGVNS. V lost 2 bases and J lost 5; bases outside the gene matches: 9.

This chain uses TRBV19 with TRBJ2-4; D is possibly TRBD2 (5 bases). From germline, CDR1 is LNHDA and CDR2 SQIVND (reference sequence). Trimming left V 5 bases short and J 0 bases short, with 17 bases between. The CDR3 has 17 amino acids. The chain's CDR3 is CASSLKWTELAKNIQYF. DNA for the CDR3: TGTGCCAGTAGTCTAAAATGGACTGAACTAGCCAAAAACATTCAGTACTTC.

The chain employs TRBV19 and TRBJ1-4, with D possibly being TRBD1 (5 bases). The CDR3 loop spans 13 amino acids. Trimming pared 11 bases from V and 8 bases from J, leaving 18 bases between. Germline CDR1 reads LNHDA; CDR2 reads SQIVND (reference sequence). The CDR3, as DNA: TGTGCCTCGACCAGGGTATCTGGGGAAAAACTGTTTTTT. It encodes CASTRVSGEKLFF.

The chain combines TRBV18 with TRBJ1-2; D is unresolved. The CDR3 covers 17 residues. Trimming left V 1 base short and J 0 bases short, with 15 bases between. Germline V gene lookup returns CDR1 KGHSH and CDR2 LQKENI. The CDR3 loop reads CASSPQREGAANYGYTF. For the CDR3, the DNA is TGTGCCAGCTCACCACAGAGGGAGGGAGCGGCTAACTATGGCTACACCTTC.

The gene calls are TRBV19 and TRBJ1-2, with a possible D match to TRBD1 (6 bases). From germline, CDR1 is LNHDA and CDR2 SQIVND (reference sequence). The CDR3 has 13 amino acids. V lost 4 bases and J 8 bases, leaving 14 bases between the germline ends. CDR3 residues: CASSKGQGNGYTF. CDR3 nucleotide sequence: TGTGCCAGTAGTAAGGGCCAGGGGAACGGCTACACCTTC.

This rearrangement joins TRBV5-1 to TRBJ1-1, with D unclear. The CDR3 sequence is 13 residues long. Trimming shortened V by 3 bases and J by 1 base, and 7 bases separated the two germline ends. Germline CDR1 reads SGHRS; CDR2 reads YFSETQ. CDR3 in DNA: TGCGCCAGCAGCTCACAAACGAACACTGAAGCTTTCTTT. It translates to CASSSQTNTEAFF.

The chain joins TRBV24-1 to TRBJ2-7; TRBD1 aligns across 9 bases. The V gene end was trimmed by 4 bases and the J gene end by 5 bases; junction bases not matched to a gene: 8. This CDR3 spans 15 amino acids. The germline gives CDR1 KGHDR, CDR2 SFDVKD. The CDR3 nucleotides are TGTGCCACCAGTGACTCACAGGGGGCCATCAACGAGCAGTACTTC. It codes for CATSDSQGAINEQYF.

The CDR3 loop is CASSRGAGVYNEQFF. CDR3 DNA sequence: TGTGCCAGCAGCCGGGGGGCGGGAGTCTACAATGAGCAGTTCTTC. The chain uses TRBV5-5 and TRBJ2-1; D is possibly TRBD2 (7 bases). The CDR3 has 15 residues. The V end lost 4 bases, the J end lost 3 bases, and 14 bases lay between the germline ends. Germline V lookup: CDR1 SGHKS, CDR2 YYEKEE (reference sequence).